Listed below are T cell receptor beta chains from one sample, sequenced in a study of blood T cell repertoires in COVID-19. Repertoires were generated with immunoSEQ multiplex PCR, while TCRdb's copy carries only in-frame clones and drops some. Among some 68,000 clones listed, about 79% were seen once. Sequenced input: peripheral blood. The source of these receptors is an older man with acute or convalescent COVID-19. Each CDR3 is given with its conserved first and last residue. D genes are given only for firm matches. Expanded clones are given a class, and other clones once, few, many or no size at all.

j_call d_call v_call clone_size cdr3_nt cdr3_aa
TRBJ2-6 NA TRBV4-3 NA TGCGCCAGCAGCCAAGATAGGCAGGTAATAGAAGTCGGGGCCAACGTCCTGACTTTC CASSQDRQVIEVGANVLTF
TRBJ2-7 TRBD1 TRBV15 NA TGTGCCACCAGCAGAGACAGGGGGCCCTACGAGCAGTACTTC CATSRDRGPYEQYF
TRBJ2-2 TRBD2 TRBV7-2 few TGTGCCAGCAGCACCCTAGCGGGAGGGGCCGGGGAGCTGTTTTTT CASSTLAGGAGELFF
TRBJ2-3 TRBD2 TRBV24-1 NA TGTGCCACCCGAGGGACTAGCGGGAACACAGATACGCAGTATTTT CATRGTSGNTDTQYF
TRBJ2-1 NA TRBV20-1 once TGCAGCGGACTCTCCTACAATGAGCAGTTCTTC CSGLSYNEQFF
TRBJ2-3 TRBD2 TRBV5-4 NA TGTGCCAGCAGCTCTAGCGGGAGGGTCGGCCAGCGAGATACGCAGTATTTT CASSSSGRVGQRDTQYF
TRBJ2-1 TRBD1 TRBV19 NA TGTGCCAGTAGTTCCTCCAGGGGGAATGAGCAGTTCTTC CASSSSRGNEQFF
TRBJ1-1 NA TRBV28 once TGTGCCAGCAGTTCCCGAATCACGGGGAGGAACACTGAAGCTTTCTTT CASSSRITGRNTEAFF
TRBJ1-2 TRBD1 TRBV7-9 NA TGTGCCAGCAGCTCAGGACAGGGGAGGGGTGGCTACACCTTC CASSSGQGRGGYTF
TRBJ2-6 NA TRBV30 NA TGTGCCTGGAGTCTAGCATCTAGTGGGGCCAACGTCCTGACTTTC CAWSLASSGANVLTF
TRBJ2-6 NA TRBV13 NA TGTGCCAGCAGCTCCGCCTGGGGACTCGACTCTGGGGCCAACGTCCTGACTTTC CASSSAWGLDSGANVLTF
TRBJ2-7 NA TRBV9 NA TGTGCCAGCAGCGTAAACCAAAAGGGGGAGCAGTACTTC CASSVNQKGEQYF
TRBJ2-1 TRBD1 TRBV5-1 NA TGCGCCAGCAGCGAAATCAGGGGGCTCTCCTACAATGAGCAGTTCTTC CASSEIRGLSYNEQFF
TRBJ1-1 TRBD1 TRBV29-1 NA TGCAGCGCGACGACAGGGCGGAACACTGAAGCTTTCTTT CSATTGRNTEAFF
TRBJ1-1 NA TRBV5-1 once TGCGCCAGCAGCTTAGGTTCCGGGACTTGGTCCTTGGCTTTCTTT CASSLGSGTWSLAFF
TRBJ1-2 NA TRBV4-1 NA TGCGCCAGCAGCCCGGGAACCGCTGAAGGCTACACCTTC CASSPGTAEGYTF
TRBJ1-1 NA TRBV30 NA TGTGCCTGGAGTGTACAGGCCCTGGGGACTGAAGCTTTCTTT CAWSVQALGTEAFF
TRBJ1-1 NA TRBV30 NA TGTGCCTGGGAACAAGGGGAGAACACTGAAGCTTTCTTT CAWEQGENTEAFF
TRBJ1-4 NA TRBV27 NA TGTGCCAGCAGTTCACCTCAAGTTCACGAGGTAACTAATGAAAAACTGTTTTTT CASSSPQVHEVTNEKLFF
TRBJ1-4 NA TRBV4-2 NA TGTGCCAGCAGCCACGAACCCCGTGGACAGAAGAATGAAAAACTGTTTTTT CASSHEPRGQKNEKLFF
TRBJ2-7 NA TRBV5-4 NA TGTGCCAGCAGTCCCGAATCGCTGAGCTCCTACGAGCAGTACTTC CASSPESLSSYEQYF
TRBJ2-3 TRBD2 TRBV7-7 NA TGTGCCAGCAGCTTACAGAGCGGGAGTCTCCCAGATACGCAGTATTTT CASSLQSGSLPDTQYF
TRBJ2-7 TRBD2 TRBV5-6 NA TGTGCCAGCATTGGACTAGCGGGAACCTACGAGCAGTACTTC CASIGLAGTYEQYF
TRBJ1-1 NA TRBV15 NA TGTGCCACCAGCGACCACAGGGTGAACACTGAAGCTTTCTTT CATSDHRVNTEAFF
TRBJ1-5 TRBD1 TRBV9 NA TGTGCCAGCAGCGTAGGACAGGGTAACGGGCAGCCCCAGCATTTT CASSVGQGNGQPQHF
TRBJ1-3 NA TRBV3-1/TRBV3-2 NA TGTGCCAGCAGCCCGCCGGGGTCTGGAAACACCATATATTTT CASSPPGSGNTIYF
TRBJ1-2 TRBD1 TRBV7-9 NA TGTGCCAGCAGCTTAGCGACAGGGGTAGGAGACTATGGCTACACCTTC CASSLATGVGDYGYTF
TRBJ2-1 NA TRBV6-5 once TGTGCCAGCACAGGCTACAATGAGCAGTTCTTC CASTGYNEQFF
TRBJ2-7 NA TRBV27 NA TGTGCCAGCAAAGAGAGACACCTTTACGAGCAGTACTTC CASKERHLYEQYF
TRBJ1-1 TRBD1 TRBV30 NA TGTGCCGGAAAGACGACAGGGGCCACTGAAGCTTTCTTT CAGKTTGATEAFF
TRBJ2-3 TRBD1 TRBV24-1 NA TGTGCCACCAGTGATTCGGGACAGGGAGACACAGATACGCAGTATTTT CATSDSGQGDTDTQYF
TRBJ2-2 NA TRBV4-2 NA TGTGCCAGCAGCCAAGATGGGAGGCCAGGCACCGGGGAGCTGTTTTTT CASSQDGRPGTGELFF
TRBJ1-1 TRBD1 TRBV5-5 NA TGTGCCAGCAGCTTTACAGGGGAGGAAGCTTTCTTT CASSFTGEEAFF
TRBJ2-1 NA TRBV5-1 NA TGCGCCAGCAGCTTTTCTAGCAATGAGCAGTTCTTC CASSFSSNEQFF
TRBJ2-5 TRBD1 TRBV5-1 NA TGCGCCAGCAGCTTAACGGGACAGGGGGCAGGGGAGACCCAGTACTTC CASSLTGQGAGETQYF
TRBJ2-7 NA TRBV6-5 NA TGTGCCAGCAGCCTTGGACAGACCCTCTACGAGCAGTACTTC CASSLGQTLYEQYF
TRBJ2-7 TRBD1 TRBV30 NA TGTGCCTGGCGCCGGGACAGGGACGAGCAGTACTTC CAWRRDRDEQYF